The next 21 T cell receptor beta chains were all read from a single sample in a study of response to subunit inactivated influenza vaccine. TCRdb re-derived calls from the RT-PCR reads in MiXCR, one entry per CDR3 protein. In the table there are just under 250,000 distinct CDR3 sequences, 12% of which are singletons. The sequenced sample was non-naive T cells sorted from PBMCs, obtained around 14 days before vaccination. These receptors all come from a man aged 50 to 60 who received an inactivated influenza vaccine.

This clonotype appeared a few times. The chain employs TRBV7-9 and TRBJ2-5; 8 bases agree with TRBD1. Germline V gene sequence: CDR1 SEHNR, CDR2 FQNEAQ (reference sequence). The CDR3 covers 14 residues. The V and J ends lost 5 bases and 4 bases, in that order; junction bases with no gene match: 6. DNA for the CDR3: TGTGCCAGCAGCCAACCAGGGGGCGGAGAGACCCAGTACTTC. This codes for CASSQPGGGETQYF.

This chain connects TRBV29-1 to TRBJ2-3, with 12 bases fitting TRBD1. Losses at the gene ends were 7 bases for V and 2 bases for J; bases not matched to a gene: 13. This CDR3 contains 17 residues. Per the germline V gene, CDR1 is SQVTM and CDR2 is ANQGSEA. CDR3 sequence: CSATGTGGAIYTDTQYF. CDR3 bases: TGCAGCGCAACCGGGACAGGGGGCGCGATTTACACAGATACGCAGTATTTT.

CDR3 bases: TGTGCCAGCAGCCAAGTAGGCAGGGTGGGGACCGGGGAGCTGTTTTTT. Protein product: CASSQVGRVGTGELFF. This chain connects TRBV4-2 to TRBJ2-2; tentative D call: TRBD1 (5 bases). The length of the CDR3 is 16 residues. V shed 1 base and J shed 5 bases, with 14 bases lying between them. CDR1 and CDR2 from the germline V gene are LGHNA and YNFKEQ.

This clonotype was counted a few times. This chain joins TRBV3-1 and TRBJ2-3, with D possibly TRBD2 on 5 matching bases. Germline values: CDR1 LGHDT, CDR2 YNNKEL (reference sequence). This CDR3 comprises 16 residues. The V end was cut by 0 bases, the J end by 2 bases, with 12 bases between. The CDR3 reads CASSQEGGEVTDTQYF. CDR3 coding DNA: TGTGCCAGCAGCCAAGAAGGAGGAGAGGTCACAGATACGCAGTATTTT.

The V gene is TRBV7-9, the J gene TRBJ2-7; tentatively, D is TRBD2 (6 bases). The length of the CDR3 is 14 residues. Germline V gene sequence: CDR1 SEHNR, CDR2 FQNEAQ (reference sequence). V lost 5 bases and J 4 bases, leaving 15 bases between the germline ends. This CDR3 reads CASSEDWGVYEQYF. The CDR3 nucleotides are TGTGCCAGCAGCGAGGACTGGGGGGTTTACGAGCAGTACTTC.

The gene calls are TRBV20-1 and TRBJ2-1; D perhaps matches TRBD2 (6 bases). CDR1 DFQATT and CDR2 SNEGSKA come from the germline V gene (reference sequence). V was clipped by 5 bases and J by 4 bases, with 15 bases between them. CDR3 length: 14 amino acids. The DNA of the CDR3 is TGCAGTGCTTTAGCGGAGGGCGGGTACAATGAGCAGTTCTTC. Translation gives CSALAEGGYNEQFF.

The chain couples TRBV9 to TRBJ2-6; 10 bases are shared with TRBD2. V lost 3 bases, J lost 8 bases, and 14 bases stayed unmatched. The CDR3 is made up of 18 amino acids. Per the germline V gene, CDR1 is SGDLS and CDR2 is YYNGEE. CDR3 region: CASSASGGTRLGTNVLTF. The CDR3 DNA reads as TGTGCCAGCAGCGCTAGCGGGGGTACCCGCTTAGGGACCAACGTCCTGACTTTC.

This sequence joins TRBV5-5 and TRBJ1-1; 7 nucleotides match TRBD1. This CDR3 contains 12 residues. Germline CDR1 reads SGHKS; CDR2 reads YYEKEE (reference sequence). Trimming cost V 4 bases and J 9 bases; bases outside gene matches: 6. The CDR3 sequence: CASSGGTAKAFF. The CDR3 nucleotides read TGTGCCAGCAGCGGGGGGACAGCTAAAGCTTTCTTT.

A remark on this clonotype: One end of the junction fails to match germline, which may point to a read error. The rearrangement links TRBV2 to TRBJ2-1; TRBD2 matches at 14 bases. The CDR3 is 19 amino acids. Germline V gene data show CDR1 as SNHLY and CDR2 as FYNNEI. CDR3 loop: CARSSPGLAGVSPYNEQFF. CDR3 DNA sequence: TGTGCCCGCAGTTCTCCGGGACTAGCGGGAGTCAGTCCTTACAATGAGCAGTTCTTC.

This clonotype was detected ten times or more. CDR3 region: CASSSARDSNEQFF. CDR3 sequence (DNA): TGTGCCAGCAGCTCAGCGCGGGACTCGAATGAGCAGTTCTTC. J is TRBJ2-1 and V is TRBV7-9; D is possibly TRBD2 (6 bases). The germline gives CDR1 SEHNR, CDR2 FQNEAQ (reference sequence). This CDR3 has 14 amino acids. V lost 4 bases to trimming and J lost 7 bases, with 14 bases between them.

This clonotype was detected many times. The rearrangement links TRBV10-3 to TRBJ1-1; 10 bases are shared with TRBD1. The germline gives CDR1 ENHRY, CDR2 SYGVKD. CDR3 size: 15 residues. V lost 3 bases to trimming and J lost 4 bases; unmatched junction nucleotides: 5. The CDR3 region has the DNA TGTGCCATCAGTGATCCCAGGACAGGGGGCACTGAAGCTTTCTTT. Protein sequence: CAISDPRTGGTEAFF.

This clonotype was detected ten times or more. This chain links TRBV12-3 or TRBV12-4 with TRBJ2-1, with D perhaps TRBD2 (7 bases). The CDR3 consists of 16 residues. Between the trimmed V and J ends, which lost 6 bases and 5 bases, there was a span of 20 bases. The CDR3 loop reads CASSDRDEGGDNEQFF. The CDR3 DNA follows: TGTGCCAGCAGCGACCGGGACGAAGGGGGGGACAATGAGCAGTTCTTC.

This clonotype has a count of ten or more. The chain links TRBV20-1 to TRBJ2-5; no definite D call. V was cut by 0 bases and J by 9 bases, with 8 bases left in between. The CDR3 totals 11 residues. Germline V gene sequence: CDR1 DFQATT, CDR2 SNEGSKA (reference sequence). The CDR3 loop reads CSARERRAQYF. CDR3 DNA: TGCAGTGCTAGAGAGAGAAGGGCCCAGTACTTC.

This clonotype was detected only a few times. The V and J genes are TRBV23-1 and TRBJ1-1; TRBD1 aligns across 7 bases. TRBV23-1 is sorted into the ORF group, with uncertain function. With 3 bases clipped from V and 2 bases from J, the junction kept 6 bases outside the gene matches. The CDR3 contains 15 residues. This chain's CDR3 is CASSQGRQGNTEAFF. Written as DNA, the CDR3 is TGCGCCAGCAGTCAGGGGAGACAGGGAAACACTGAAGCTTTCTTT.

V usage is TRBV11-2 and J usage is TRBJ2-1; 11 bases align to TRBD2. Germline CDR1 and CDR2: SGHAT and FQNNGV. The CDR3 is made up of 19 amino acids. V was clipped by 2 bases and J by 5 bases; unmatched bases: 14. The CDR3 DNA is TGTGCCAGCAGCTTATTTGGTCTAGCGGGAGGCAGGGGACACAATGAGCAGTTCTTC. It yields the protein CASSLFGLAGGRGHNEQFF.

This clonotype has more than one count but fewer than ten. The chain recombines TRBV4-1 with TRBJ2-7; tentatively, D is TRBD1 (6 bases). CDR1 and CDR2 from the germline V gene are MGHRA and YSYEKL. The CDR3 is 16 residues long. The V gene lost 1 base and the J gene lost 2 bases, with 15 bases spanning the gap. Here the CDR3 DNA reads TGCGCCAGCAGCCAAGCTGGGACACCTTGGACCTACGAGCAGTACTTC. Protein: CASSQAGTPWTYEQYF.

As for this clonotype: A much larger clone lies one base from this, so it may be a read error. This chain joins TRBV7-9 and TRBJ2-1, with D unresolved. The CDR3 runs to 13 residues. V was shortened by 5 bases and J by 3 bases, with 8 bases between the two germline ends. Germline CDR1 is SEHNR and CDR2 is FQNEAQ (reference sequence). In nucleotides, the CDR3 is TGTGCCAGCAGCCCGTCATACTACAATGAGCAGTTCTTC. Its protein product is CASSPSYYNEQFF.

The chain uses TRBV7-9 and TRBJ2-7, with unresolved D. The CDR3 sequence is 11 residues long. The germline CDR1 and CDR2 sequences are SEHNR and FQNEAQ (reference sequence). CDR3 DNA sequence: TGTATCAGCAGCTTAGGTTACGAGCAGTACTTC. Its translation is CISSLGYEQYF.

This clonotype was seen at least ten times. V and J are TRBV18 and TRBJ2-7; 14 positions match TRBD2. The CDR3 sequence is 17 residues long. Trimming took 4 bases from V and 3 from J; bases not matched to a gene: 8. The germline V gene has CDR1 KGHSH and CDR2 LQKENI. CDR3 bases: TGTGCCAGCTCACAAACGTCCGGACTAGCGGGAGGCTACGAGCAGTACTTC. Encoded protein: CASSQTSGLAGGYEQYF.

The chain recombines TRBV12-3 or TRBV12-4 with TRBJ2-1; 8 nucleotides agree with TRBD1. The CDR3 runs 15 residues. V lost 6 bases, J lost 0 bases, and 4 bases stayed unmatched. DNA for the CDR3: TGTGCCAGCAGCCTACAGGGGGGCTCCTACAATGAGCAGTTCTTC. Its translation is CASSLQGGSYNEQFF.

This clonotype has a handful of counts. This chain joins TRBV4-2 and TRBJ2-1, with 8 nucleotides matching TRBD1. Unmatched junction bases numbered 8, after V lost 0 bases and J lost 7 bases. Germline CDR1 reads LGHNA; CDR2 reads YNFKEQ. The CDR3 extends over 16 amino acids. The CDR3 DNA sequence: TGTGCCAGCAGCCAAGAGGGGACAGGTGGGATGAATGAGCAGTTCTTC. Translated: CASSQEGTGGMNEQFF.